What follows is one T cell receptor beta chain and its context. Its target is not known. This record comes from a study of T cells in Graves' hyperthyroidism and ophthalmopathy. Amplified TCR beta CDR3 regions came from RNA transcripts. Using the HTBI primer set, a first-round RT-PCR was run on the TCR CDR3. TCRdb analysed the multiplex PCR reads with MiXCR anew, one entry per CDR3 protein. The data hold about 680,000 distinct CDR3 sequences, with just over 35% observed a single time. The CDR3 sequence is 17 residues long. Deletions cut 0 bases from V and 2 bases from J, with 15 bases between. Per the germline V gene, CDR1 is ENHRY and CDR2 is SYGVKD. Findings and caveats of the study: Blood also showed most of the thyroid clonotypes that were expanded above 0.001.

Sequences were obtained from blood. The TCR originated in a woman in her thirties or forties with Graves' hyperthyroidism. This chain connects TRBV10-3 to TRBJ2-3, with D possibly being TRBD2 (7 bases). CDR3 sequence reads: CAISESRSGGLTDTQYF. CDR3 DNA sequence: TGTGCCATCAGTGAGTCACGTTCGGGGGGCCTCACAGATACGCAGTATTTT.